These 16 T cell receptor beta chains originate from one sample sequenced in a study of blood T cell repertoires in COVID-19. Clones were sequenced by immunoSEQ multiplex PCR, and TCRdb holds only the in-frame ones, with some missing. The top ten hold approximately 2% of the sample, which has a few hundred thousand clones, around 88% seen once. The sequencing sample was made of peripheral blood. All receptors come from a young man with active or convalescent COVID-19.

CDR3 protein: CASSVRQGGIYEQYF. The CDR3 DNA follows: TGTGCCAGCAGTGTACGACAGGGGGGGATCTACGAGCAGTACTTC. V usage is TRBV27 and J usage is TRBJ2-7; TRBD1 agrees at 9 bases. Germline-derived CDR1 and CDR2 are MNHEY and SMNVEV (reference sequence). The CDR3 has 15 residues. The J segment lost 3 bases and the V segment lost 5 bases, leaving 8 bases of the junction unmatched.

This chain joins TRBV10-2 and TRBJ1-1; D uncertain. The CDR3 loop spans 17 amino acids. Looked up from germline, CDR1 is WSHSY and CDR2 is SAAADI. The germline V and J ends were trimmed by 4 bases and 4 bases, with 22 bases remaining between them. CDR3 amino acids: CASSVSRLRVSVTEAFF. CDR3 coding DNA: TGCGCCAGCAGTGTATCGCGACTTCGGGTGTCTGTCACTGAAGCTTTCTTT.

The chain combines TRBV5-6 with TRBJ1-2; 8 bases are a match to TRBD1. Germline V CDR1 and CDR2: SGHDT, YYEEEE. Germline trimming cut 0 bases from V and 6 bases from J; bases unmatched to any gene: 4. The CDR3 extends over 14 amino acids. The DNA for the CDR3 is TGTGCCAGCAGCTTGGGGCAGGGGGCTGATGGCTACACCTTC. Its protein product is CASSLGQGADGYTF.

This chain uses TRBV30 with TRBJ1-4; 7 bases fit TRBD1. The CDR3 is made up of 14 amino acids. The germline gives CDR1 GTSNPN, CDR2 SVGIG (reference sequence). J was trimmed by 8 bases and V by 2 bases; bases with no gene match: 8. CDR3 sequence (DNA): TGTGCCTGGAGTAGGGACAGCAATAGGGAAAAACTGTTTTTT. Its protein is CAWSRDSNREKLFF.

The rearrangement uses TRBV18 and TRBJ1-4; D possibly corresponds to TRBD1 (5 bases). With 1 base removed from V and 5 bases from J, the gap between germline ends came to 14 bases. Germline CDR1 KGHSH, CDR2 LQKENI. The CDR3 has 16 residues. The CDR3 DNA is TGTGCCAGCTCACCACTTTCAGTGGGGGGAAATGAAAAACTGTTTTTT. This gives the protein CASSPLSVGGNEKLFF.

V and J are TRBV27 and TRBJ2-3; 9 bases fit TRBD2. In germline, CDR1 is MNHEY, CDR2 SMNVEV (reference sequence). The length of the CDR3 is 16 residues. V lost 5 bases and J lost 2; bases outside the gene matches: 8. CDR3 loop: CASSLTTSGNTDTQYF. CDR3 nucleotide sequence: TGTGCCAGCAGTCTGACGACTAGCGGCAACACAGATACGCAGTATTTT.

The chain links TRBV28 to TRBJ1-2, with TRBD1 as a possible D gene (6 bases). CDR1 and CDR2 (germline): MDHEN, SYDVKM. V gave up 3 bases and J gave up 7 bases, with 9 bases separating them. The CDR3 sequence is 12 residues long. DNA for the CDR3: TGTGCCAGCAGTTTTTACAGGGCTGGCTACACCTTC. It translates to CASSFYRAGYTF.

Here the CDR3 reads CASSLAIGQGTDGELFF. CDR3 in DNA: TGTGCCAGCAGCTTAGCGATAGGCCAGGGTACCGACGGGGAGCTGTTTTTT. This chain connects TRBV7-6 to TRBJ2-2; the D gene is possibly TRBD1 (5 bases). Germline loops: CDR1 SGHVS, CDR2 FNYEAQ. Trimming cost V 0 bases and J 7 bases, with 18 bases left between them. The CDR3 runs 17 residues.

V usage is TRBV4-2 and J usage is TRBJ1-1, with D tentatively TRBD1 (5 bases). This CDR3 spans 14 amino acids. Germline-derived CDR1 and CDR2 are LGHNA and YNFKEQ. V was trimmed by 1 base and J by 4 bases, leaving 10 bases between them. The CDR3 DNA follows: TGTGCCAGCAGCCAAGGGGGGGACGTCACTGAAGCTTTCTTT. Its protein product is CASSQGGDVTEAFF.

V usage is TRBV9 and J usage is TRBJ2-2, with 9 bases lining up with TRBD2. Trimming at V came to 4 bases and at J to 7 bases, leaving 8 bases not matched to a gene. Germline V gene sequence: CDR1 SGDLS, CDR2 YYNGEE. This CDR3 region has 15 residues. The CDR3 nucleotides read TGTGCCAGCAGCCCGCCGGGACTAGCTGTCGGGGAGCTGTTTTTT. Encoded protein: CASSPPGLAVGELFF. Using reference TRBV9 and TRBJ2-2 for the parts outside the CDR3, the full variable domain is DSGVTQTPKHLITATGQRVTLRCSPRSGDLSVYWYQQSLDQGLQFLIQYYNGEERAKGNILERFSAQQFPDLHSELNLSSLELGDSALYFCASSPPGLAVGELFFGEGSRLTVL.

The V and J genes are TRBV9 and TRBJ1-3; no firm D call. The germline gives CDR1 SGDLS, CDR2 YYNGEE. Trimming removed 0 bases at V and 2 bases at J, with 15 bases between. The CDR3 covers 17 residues. The CDR3 is CASSVGLPGLTGNTIYF. The CDR3 DNA follows: TGTGCCAGCAGCGTAGGCTTGCCAGGCTTGACTGGAAACACCATATATTTT.

This clone was seen a few times. This chain links TRBV7-9 with TRBJ2-3; 7 bases are shared with TRBD1. Germline CDR1 is SEHNR and CDR2 is FQNEAQ (reference sequence). The CDR3 covers 15 residues. V trimming: 1 base; J trimming: 2 bases; junction bases outside the gene matches: 3. DNA for the CDR3: TGTGCCAGCAGCTTAGACAGGGGCCACACAGATACGCAGTATTTT. Its protein product is CASSLDRGHTDTQYF.

The chain joins TRBV29-1 to TRBJ2-7, with D possibly TRBD1 on 6 matching bases. The CDR3 runs 13 residues. Trimming pared 6 bases from V and 5 bases from J, leaving 17 bases between. Germline V gene sequence: CDR1 SQVTM, CDR2 ANQGSEA. The CDR3 region has the DNA TGCAGCGTCGAAACCAACGAGGGGGACGAGCAGTACTTC. Translated, it gives CSVETNEGDEQYF.

The V gene is TRBV5-1, the J gene TRBJ1-5; D might be TRBD1 (6 bases). The V gene lost 4 bases and the J gene lost 3 bases, with 14 bases spanning the gap. Germline V gene lookup returns CDR1 SGHRS and CDR2 YFSETQ. The CDR3 totals 15 residues. CDR3 amino acids: CASSPTTGVNQPQHF. The CDR3 coding sequence is TGCGCCAGCAGCCCCACGACAGGAGTCAATCAGCCCCAGCATTTT.

The chain recombines TRBV19 with TRBJ2-7; possible D gene TRBD2, 7 bases. This CDR3 contains 15 residues. Trimming removed 3 bases at V and 0 bases at J, with 12 bases between. Germline V gene sequence: CDR1 LNHDA, CDR2 SQIVND (reference sequence). CDR3 DNA sequence: TGTGCCAGTAGTATGGGCGGGGGCCCCTCCTACGAGCAGTACTTC. Amino acids: CASSMGGGPSYEQYF. Combining the CDR3 with reference TRBV19 and TRBJ2-7 gives the whole variable domain DGGITQSPKYLFRKEGQNVTLSCEQNLNHDAMYWYRQDPGQGLRLIYYSQIVNDFQKGDIAEGYSVSREKKESFPLTVTSAQKNPTAFYLCASSMGGGPSYEQYFGPGTRLTVT.

This chain joins TRBV18 and TRBJ1-5; 10 nucleotides align to TRBD1. The J segment lost 5 bases and the V segment lost 4 bases, leaving 2 bases of the junction unmatched. This CDR3 contains 14 residues. Germline loops: CDR1 KGHSH, CDR2 LQKENI. The DNA of the CDR3 is TGTGCCAGCTCACTGGGACAGGGGCATCAGCCCCAGCATTTT. Amino acids: CASSLGQGHQPQHF.